The 32 T cell receptor beta chains listed next were all sequenced from one sample in a study of T cell responses to AZD1222 COVID-19 vaccine. TCRdb's table, derived via immunoSEQ multiplex PCR, lists solely in-frame clones and lacks some. The data hold roughly 100,000 clones, with 88% observed a single time. Sequencing used peripheral blood, obtained on day 0 of AZD1222 vaccination. The receptors here all came from an adult in good health.

As DNA, the CDR3 is TGTGCCACACAAACGTACGGGGAAACTCGGCCCCAGCATTTT. Its protein product is CATQTYGETRPQHF. This chain uses TRBV19 with TRBJ1-5; no reliable D call. Trimming shortened V by 10 bases and J by 9 bases, and 22 bases separated the two germline ends. Germline V CDR1 and CDR2: LNHDA, SQIVND (reference sequence). This CDR3 contains 14 residues.

V gene TRBV7-2 combines with J gene TRBJ2-7; D is unresolved. This CDR3 contains 14 residues. The germline V gene has CDR1 SGHTA and CDR2 FQGNSA. Trimming pared 5 bases from V and 3 bases from J, leaving 14 bases between. The CDR3 sequence: CASSPHSGNYEQYF. CDR3 in DNA: TGTGCCAGCAGCCCCCACTCAGGCAACTACGAGCAGTACTTC.

This chain connects TRBV6-5 to TRBJ2-7; possible D gene TRBD1, 5 bases. The CDR3 has 15 amino acids. From germline, CDR1 is MNHEY and CDR2 SVGAGI. Trimming removed 0 bases from V and 5 bases from J, with 14 bases in between. CDR3 residues: CASSYSTAGLHEQYF. The CDR3 DNA is TGTGCCAGCAGTTACTCCACAGCAGGGTTACACGAGCAGTACTTC.

V gene TRBV12-3 or TRBV12-4 combines with J gene TRBJ1-2; TRBD1 aligns across 7 bases. The CDR3 sequence is 13 residues long. Losses at the gene ends were 5 bases for V and 8 bases for J; bases not matched to a gene: 8. This chain's CDR3 is CASSPGGGLGYTF. The CDR3 DNA reads as TGTGCCAGCAGTCCAGGGGGAGGCCTGGGCTACACCTTC.

This chain joins TRBV7-2 and TRBJ1-5; D perhaps matches TRBD1 (6 bases). The CDR3 consists of 16 residues. Between the trimmed V and J ends, which lost 2 bases and 1 base, there was a span of 12 bases. CDR1 and CDR2 (germline): SGHTA, FQGNSA. For the CDR3, the DNA is TGTGCCAGCAGCTTAAGGGGGGGCTCCAGCAATCAGCCCCAGCATTTT. Its protein product is CASSLRGGSSNQPQHF.

The V call is TRBV11-2, the J call TRBJ2-3; 7 nucleotides match TRBD2. CDR1 SGHAT and CDR2 FQNNGV come from the germline V gene. The CDR3 is 16 amino acids. Trimming cost V 5 bases and J 3 bases; bases outside gene matches: 11. DNA for the CDR3: TGTGCCAGCAGCCCAGATCCGGGACTACTGACAGATACGCAGTATTTT. Encoded protein: CASSPDPGLLTDTQYF.

The sample holds a few counts of this clone. The chain carries TRBV19 and TRBJ1-5, with D tentatively TRBD1 (6 bases). Between the trimmed V and J ends, which lost 7 bases and 3 bases, there was a span of 16 bases. Germline-derived CDR1 and CDR2 are LNHDA and SQIVND (reference sequence). The length of the CDR3 is 15 residues. In DNA, the CDR3 is TGTGCCAGTACACCGGGGGCCCCCTACAATCAGCCCCAGCATTTT. Encoded protein: CASTPGAPYNQPQHF.

The chain uses TRBV19 and TRBJ1-6, with TRBD1 identical over 9 bases. Germline trimming cut 6 bases from V and 7 bases from J; bases unmatched to any gene: 10. The germline V gene has CDR1 LNHDA and CDR2 SQIVND (reference sequence). The CDR3 covers 16 residues. CDR3 in amino acids: CASRTATGGKNSPLHF. CDR3 coding DNA: TGTGCCAGTAGGACGGCGACAGGGGGAAAAAATTCACCCCTCCACTTT.

The chain has TRBV5-8 and TRBJ2-7; 7 nucleotides agree with TRBD2. Germline values: CDR1 SGHTS, CDR2 YDEGEE. Trimming cost V 0 bases and J 2 bases; bases outside gene matches: 8. CDR3 length: 16 amino acids. DNA of the CDR3: TGTGCCAGCAGCTTGGCCATTACCAGCGGGGCCTACGAGCAGTACTTC. Translating gives CASSLAITSGAYEQYF. The whole variable domain, filled in from reference TRBV5-8 and TRBJ2-7, reads EAGVTQSPTHLIKTRGQQATLRCSPISGHTSVYWYQQALGLGLQFLLWYDEGEERNRGNFPPRFSGRQFPNYSSELNVNALELEDSALYLCASSLAITSGAYEQYFGPGTRLTVT.

The chain employs TRBV11-2 and TRBJ1-2; no clear D. The CDR3 spans 13 residues. Germline values: CDR1 SGHAT, CDR2 FQNNGV. Trimming cost V 6 bases and J 3 bases, with 11 bases left between them. The CDR3 DNA follows: TGTGCCAGCAGTCTGGACCGGGACTATGGCTACACCTTC. As protein: CASSLDRDYGYTF.

The gene calls are TRBV11-2 and TRBJ2-7; 9 nucleotides match TRBD2. CDR3 length: 15 residues. Germline values: CDR1 SGHAT, CDR2 FQNNGV. The trim removed 5 bases at V and 3 bases at J, leaving 8 bases unmatched. In DNA form, the CDR3 reads TGTGCCAGCAGCCCGAAGGGTAGCGGGGGCTACGAGCAGTACTTC. Amino acid sequence: CASSPKGSGGYEQYF.

This clone showed up just a few times. This chain connects TRBV10-1 to TRBJ2-7, with 7 bases lining up with TRBD1. The CDR3 has 13 residues. V lost 6 bases to trimming and J lost 6 bases; unmatched junction nucleotides: 8. Germline assignment: CDR1 WNHNN and CDR2 SYGVQD (reference sequence). DNA for the CDR3: TGCGCCAGCAGCGCCGGGACAGCGCCCGAGCAGTACTTC. This encodes CASSAGTAPEQYF.

The V gene is TRBV4-3, the J gene TRBJ2-2; 13 bases are shared with TRBD2. Germline loops: CDR1 LGHNA, CDR2 YSLEER. V lost 4 bases to trimming and J lost 0 bases; unmatched junction nucleotides: 5. The CDR3 consists of 18 residues. In DNA, the CDR3 is TGCGCCAGCAGCCTTAGACTAGCGGGAGGCACGAACACCGGGGAGCTGTTTTTT. Its protein is CASSLRLAGGTNTGELFF.

The rearrangement links TRBV12-5 to TRBJ2-1; TRBD1 matches 9 bases. CDR1 is LGHNT, CDR2 FRNRAP, per germline. The CDR3 length is 16 residues. With 6 bases clipped from V and 4 bases from J, the junction kept 10 bases outside the gene matches. CDR3 loop: CASGATLGTGYNEQFF. The CDR3 DNA sequence: TGTGCTAGTGGGGCAACCCTCGGGACAGGGTACAATGAGCAGTTCTTC.

This rearrangement joins TRBV21-1 to TRBJ2-3; whether TRBD1, the table's D call, matches the DNA was not checked. TRBV21-1 is a pseudogene segment. There are 22 residues in the CDR3. The chain's CDR3 is CASINQRRPHRDRGGETDTQYF. The CDR3 coding sequence is TGTGCCAGCATTAATCAGCGGCGGCCCCACCGGGACAGGGGTGGAGAGACAGATACGCAGTATTTT.

This clone was seen a single time. The CDR3 is CASSLDLHRGYEQYF. DNA of the CDR3: TGTGCCAGCAGCTTAGACCTCCACAGGGGGTACGAGCAGTACTTC. V gene TRBV11-2 combines with J gene TRBJ2-7, with 8 bases lining up with TRBD1. The CDR3 runs 15 residues. Germline V gene sequence: CDR1 SGHAT, CDR2 FQNNGV. V lost 0 bases, J lost 4 bases, and 5 bases stayed unmatched.

The chain uses TRBV11-2 and TRBJ2-3; D perhaps matches TRBD2 (6 bases). The CDR3 has 15 amino acids. CDR1 SGHAT and CDR2 FQNNGV come from the germline V gene. V lost 1 base, J lost 5 bases, and 13 bases lay in between. The CDR3 loop reads CASSLVAGTGDTQYF. The CDR3 DNA sequence: TGTGCCAGCAGCTTAGTGGCGGGGACGGGAGATACGCAGTATTTT.

V usage is TRBV4-3 and J usage is TRBJ2-2; 10 bases map to TRBD1. CDR3 length equals 16 residues. J gave up 5 bases and V 5 bases, and 8 bases lay outside the gene matches. Per germline, CDR1 LGHNA and CDR2 YSLEER. In DNA form, the CDR3 reads TGCGCCAGCAGCATCGATAGGACAGGGGGGACCGGGGAGCTGTTTTTT. Its translation: CASSIDRTGGTGELFF.

This clone showed up just a few times. J is TRBJ2-4 and V is TRBV24-1, with a weak D call TRBD1 (5 bases). The CDR3 has 14 amino acids. V was clipped by 4 bases and J by 8 bases, with 14 bases between them. In germline, CDR1 is KGHDR, CDR2 SFDVKD. CDR3 loop: CATSDHDNRYIQYF. CDR3 nucleotide sequence: TGTGCCACCAGTGACCACGACAACAGGTACATTCAGTACTTC.

The chain carries TRBV9 and TRBJ1-3; D is unresolved. The germline V gene has CDR1 SGDLS and CDR2 YYNGEE. The CDR3 is 15 amino acids. V was shortened by 0 bases and J by 2 bases, with 9 bases between the two germline ends. DNA for the CDR3: TGTGCCAGCAGCGTAGACGTGAGAACTGGAAACACCATATATTTT. Its translation is CASSVDVRTGNTIYF.

The rearrangement uses TRBV6-4 and TRBJ2-2; 12 nucleotides line up with TRBD1. Germline V CDR1 and CDR2: MRHNA, SNTAGT. V shed 4 bases and J 7 bases; nucleotides not matched to a gene: 4. The CDR3 is 15 amino acids. CDR3 in DNA: TGTGCCAGCAGTGTTGGGACAGGGGGCGACGGGGAGCTGTTTTTT. It encodes CASSVGTGGDGELFF.

The chain carries TRBV27 and TRBJ2-7; D tentatively reads TRBD1 or TRBD2 (5 bases each). The V end was cut by 5 bases, the J end by 2 bases, with 16 bases between. The CDR3 is 15 amino acids. Germline V CDR1 and CDR2: MNHEY, SMNVEV (reference sequence). CDR3 in amino acids: CASSMGPVPAYEQYF. The CDR3 coding sequence is TGTGCCAGCAGTATGGGACCCGTACCCGCCTACGAGCAGTACTTC.

This clone appeared a few times. The chain combines TRBV4-1 with TRBJ2-7; weak D call: TRBD1 (6 bases). CDR3 length: 15 amino acids. Germline V CDR1 and CDR2: MGHRA, YSYEKL. V lost 0 bases and J lost 2, with 11 bases in between. Here the CDR3 reads CASSQDRAGAYEQYF. DNA of the CDR3: TGCGCCAGCAGCCAAGATCGTGCAGGGGCCTACGAGCAGTACTTC.

The V gene is TRBV4-3, the J gene TRBJ2-1; TRBD2 agrees at 11 bases. CDR3 length: 20 amino acids. Germline CDR1 and CDR2: LGHNA and YSLEER. The V gene end was trimmed by 0 bases and the J gene end by 5 bases; junction bases not matched to a gene: 15. The CDR3 region has the DNA TGCGCCAGCAGCCAAGACTTTAGCGGCCCTGCTAGCGGGAGGAACAATGAGCAGTTCTTC. Translated, it gives CASSQDFSGPASGRNNEQFF.

The chain combines TRBV7-3 with TRBJ2-7; the match to TRBD1 covers 9 bases. The V gene's germline CDR1 is SGHTA and CDR2 FQGTGA. This CDR3 comprises 14 residues. J was trimmed by 5 bases and V by 5 bases; bases with no gene match: 7. The CDR3 DNA reads as TGTGCCAGCAGCGTACAGGGGGCTGGGGACGAGCAGTACTTC. Its protein is CASSVQGAGDEQYF.

The CDR3 reads CASSLPGKPQHF. The CDR3 coding sequence is TGTGCCAGCAGTCTCCCCGGGAAGCCCCAGCATTTT. This rearrangement joins TRBV12-3 or TRBV12-4 to TRBJ1-5; D not resolved. Trimming took 5 bases from V and 8 from J, leaving 10 bases between them. This CDR3 region has 12 residues.

CDR3 protein: CATSDPGLAYNEQFF. The CDR3 DNA sequence: TGTGCCACCAGTGACCCCGGACTAGCATACAATGAGCAGTTCTTC. V usage is TRBV24-1 and J usage is TRBJ2-1; 8 positions agree with TRBD2. The CDR3 spans 15 residues. From germline, CDR1 is KGHDR and CDR2 SFDVKD. With 4 bases clipped from V and 4 bases from J, the junction kept 5 bases outside the gene matches.

The chain couples TRBV7-9 to TRBJ1-1; 9 nucleotides line up with TRBD1. The CDR3 is 15 residues long. Germline lookup yields CDR1 SEHNR and CDR2 FQNEAQ (reference sequence). V lost 4 bases, J lost 4 bases, and 7 bases stayed unmatched. Here the CDR3 reads CASSSTGTGSTEAFF. The CDR3 DNA is TGTGCCAGCAGCTCCACCGGGACAGGGAGCACTGAAGCTTTCTTT.

V is TRBV28 and J is TRBJ2-6, with D possibly being TRBD2 (6 bases). The CDR3 spans 19 residues. V was cut by 4 bases and J by 1 base, with 20 bases left in between. Germline V gene data show CDR1 as MDHEN and CDR2 as SYDVKM. The CDR3 loop reads CASSSPIGGTGSGANVLTF. CDR3 nucleotides: TGTGCCAGCAGTTCTCCGATCGGGGGAACGGGATCTGGGGCCAACGTCCTGACTTTC.

In this sample, this clone turned up once. CDR3: CASSYSRTGGNSPLHF. Here the CDR3 DNA reads TGTGCCAGCAGTTACTCCCGGACAGGAGGGAATTCACCCCTCCACTTT. The chain has TRBV6-5 and TRBJ1-6; 7 nucleotides match TRBD1. Germline V lookup: CDR1 MNHEY, CDR2 SVGAGI. The CDR3 consists of 16 residues. V gave up 0 bases and J gave up 7 bases; unmatched junction bases: 6.

J is TRBJ1-3 and V is TRBV28; 9 nucleotides match TRBD1. The ends lost 2 bases at V and 0 bases at J; junction bases unmatched: 11. Germline lookup yields CDR1 MDHEN and CDR2 SYDVKM. This CDR3 has 19 residues. The CDR3: CASSLAGTGPLLSGNTIYF. CDR3 nucleotide sequence: TGTGCCAGCAGTTTAGCCGGGACAGGGCCCCTACTCTCTGGAAACACCATATATTTT.

Only one count was recorded for this clone. The chain joins TRBV9 to TRBJ2-7; D unresolved. Germline V gene data show CDR1 as SGDLS and CDR2 as YYNGEE. V shed 4 bases and J shed 1 base, with 12 bases lying between them. The CDR3 covers 14 residues. The CDR3 coding sequence is TGTGCCAGCAGCCCTGACTTCTATTCCTACGAGCAGTACTTC. Translating gives CASSPDFYSYEQYF.